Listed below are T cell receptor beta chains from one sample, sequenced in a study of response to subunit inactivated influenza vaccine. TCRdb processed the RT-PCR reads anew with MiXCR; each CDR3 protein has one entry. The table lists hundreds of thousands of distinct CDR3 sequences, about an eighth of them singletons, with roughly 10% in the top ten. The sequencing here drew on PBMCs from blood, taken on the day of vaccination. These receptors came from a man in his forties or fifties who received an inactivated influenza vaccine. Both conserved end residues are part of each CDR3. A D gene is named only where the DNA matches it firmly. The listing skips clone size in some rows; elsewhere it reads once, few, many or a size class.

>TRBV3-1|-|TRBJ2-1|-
TGTGCCAGCAGCCAGGAACACCGCTCCTACAATGAGCAGTTCTTC
CASSQEHRSYNEQFF
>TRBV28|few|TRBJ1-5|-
TGTGCCAGCAGGCCAGACAATCAGCCCCAGCATTTT
CASRPDNQPQHF
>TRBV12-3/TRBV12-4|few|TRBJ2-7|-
TGTGCCAGCAGTTTAGTTCCCTTCCCCTACGAGCAGTACTTC
CASSLVPFPYEQYF
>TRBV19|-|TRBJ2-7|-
TGTGCCAGTAGTATAGACAGATTCTACGAGCAGTACTTC
CASSIDRFYEQYF
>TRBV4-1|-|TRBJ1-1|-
TGCGCCAGCAGCCAGATGACAGGGAACACTGAAGCTTTCTTT
CASSQMTGNTEAFF
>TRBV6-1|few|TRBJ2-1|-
TGTGCCAGCCGTGAGGTGGGGGGGCGAGGTGAGCAGTTCTTC
CASREVGGRGEQFF
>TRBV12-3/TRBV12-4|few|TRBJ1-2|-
TGTGCCAGCAGTTTAGCGTCACTCTATGGCTACACCTTC
CASSLASLYGYTF
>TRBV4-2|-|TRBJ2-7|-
TGTGCCAGCAGCCAAGATGGGGGGGCAGGGGGCCTCGGAGGATACGAGCAGTACTTC
CASSQDGGAGGLGGYEQYF
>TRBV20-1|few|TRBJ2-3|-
TGCAGTGCACAAGCGGGCGGGAGCACAGATACGCAGTATTTT
CSAQAGGSTDTQYF
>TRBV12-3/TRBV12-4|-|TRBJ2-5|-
TGTGCCAGCAGTACCGAGACAGGACCGGAGACCCAGTACTTC
CASSTETGPETQYF
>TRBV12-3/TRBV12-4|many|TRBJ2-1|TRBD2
TGTGCCAGCAGTCCCAGCGGGAGCTACAATGAGCAGTTCTTC
CASSPSGSYNEQFF
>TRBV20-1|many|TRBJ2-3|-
TGCAGTGCTAGAGCCGGGAACACAGATACGCAGTATTTT
CSARAGNTDTQYF
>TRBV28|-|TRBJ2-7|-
TGTGCCAGCAGTGGCGGTAGGTACGAGCAGTACTTC
CASSGGRYEQYF
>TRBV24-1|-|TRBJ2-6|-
TGTGCCACCAGTGACGCTTCTTTATCTGGGGCCAACGTCCTGACTTTC
CATSDASLSGANVLTF
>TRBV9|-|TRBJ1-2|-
TGTGCCAGCAGCGTAGCTGACAGCTATGGCTACACCTTC
CASSVADSYGYTF
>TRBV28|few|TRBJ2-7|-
TGTGCCAGCAGTCTAAAGGCGGACTCCTACGAGCAGTACTTC
CASSLKADSYEQYF
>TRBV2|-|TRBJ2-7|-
TGTGCCAGCAAAAACAGGGCCTACGAGCAGTACTTC
CASKNRAYEQYF
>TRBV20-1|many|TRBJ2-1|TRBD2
TGCAGTGCCTATAGGACTAGATCGAACAATGAGCAGTTCTTC
CSAYRTRSNNEQFF
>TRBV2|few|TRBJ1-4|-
TGTGCCAGCACCCCGAGGAGCAGTGAAAAACTGTTTTTT
CASTPRSSEKLFF
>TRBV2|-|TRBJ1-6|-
TGTGCCAGCAGTGGCGGGACCGCGAGGGGCTCACCCCTCCACTTT
CASSGGTARGSPLHF
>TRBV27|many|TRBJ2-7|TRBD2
TGTGCCAGCAGGGTGACTAGCGGGGGCAACGAGCAGTACTTC
CASRVTSGGNEQYF
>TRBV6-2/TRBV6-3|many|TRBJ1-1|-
TGTGCCAGCAGCCCTTATTTGAACACTGAAGCTTTCTTT
CASSPYLNTEAFF
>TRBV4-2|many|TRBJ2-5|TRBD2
TGTGCCAGCAGTCTTAGACTAGCGGGGGAAGAGACCCAGTACTTC
CASSLRLAGEETQYF
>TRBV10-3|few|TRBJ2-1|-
TGTGCCATCAGTGAAGAACCCGGGACAGAGCAGTTCTTC
CAISEEPGTEQFF
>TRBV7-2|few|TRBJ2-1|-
TGTGCCAGCAGCTGGAGACGGCCCACTGACAATGAGCAGTTCTTC
CASSWRRPTDNEQFF
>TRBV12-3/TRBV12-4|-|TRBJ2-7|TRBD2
TGTGCCAGCCTTTTGCGCGGCGGGGGGGGCGAGCAGTACTTC
CASLLRGGGGEQYF
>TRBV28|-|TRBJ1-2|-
TGTGCCAGCAGTTTAAGGGGCAGGGGATCCGGCTACACCTTC
CASSLRGRGSGYTF
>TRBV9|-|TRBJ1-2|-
TGTGCCAGCAGCGGGAATCGTTTCGGACTTAACTATGGCTACACCTTC
CASSGNRFGLNYGYTF
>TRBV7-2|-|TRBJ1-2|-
TGTGCCAGCAGCCCCCGACAGACTTCATATGGCTACACCTTC
CASSPRQTSYGYTF
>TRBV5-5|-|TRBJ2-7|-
TGTGCCAGCAGCTTGATCAGAGCGCGGGGCGTGGAGCAGTACTTC
CASSLIRARGVEQYF
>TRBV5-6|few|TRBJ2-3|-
TGTGCCAGCAGCGAGGGCCTCCGGGCGGCAGATACGCAGTATTTT
CASSEGLRAADTQYF
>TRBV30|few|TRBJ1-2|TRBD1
TGTGCCTGGAGTGTAGCAGGGGGCCTTGGCTACACCTTC
CAWSVAGGLGYTF
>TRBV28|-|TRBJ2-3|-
TGTGCCAGCAGTTTATGGGACTCCCCAGCGGATACGCAGTATTTT
CASSLWDSPADTQYF
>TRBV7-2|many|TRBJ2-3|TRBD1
TGTGCCAGCAGCTTAAGACAGGGAACAGATACGCAGTATTTT
CASSLRQGTDTQYF
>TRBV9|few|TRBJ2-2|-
TGTGCCAGCAGCGTAGCCGGGAGACCGCTCACCGGGGAGCTGTTTTTT
CASSVAGRPLTGELFF
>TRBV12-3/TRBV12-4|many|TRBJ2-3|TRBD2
TGTGCCAGCAGACCCTCTAGCGGGGGTATATCGGGTACGCAGTATTTT
CASRPSSGGISGTQYF
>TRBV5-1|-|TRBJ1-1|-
TGCGCCAGCAGGATTATGCCAGAGGGTGAAGCTTTCTTT
CASRIMPEGEAFF
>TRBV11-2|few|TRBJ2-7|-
TGTGCCAGCAGCTTAGAGGCGGGCGGCTCCTACGAGCAGTACTTC
CASSLEAGGSYEQYF
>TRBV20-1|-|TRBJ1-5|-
TGCAGTGCTAGACTCGGCAGGGGCCGGGCGGGTCAGCCCCAGCATTTT
CSARLGRGRAGQPQHF
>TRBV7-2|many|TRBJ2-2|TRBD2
TGTGCCAGCAGCTCGGGGGGGGTCGTACGGGAGCTGTTTTTT
CASSSGGVVRELFF
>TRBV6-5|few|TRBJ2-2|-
TGTGCCAGCAGAACACTCTCGGGGGAGCTGTTTTTT
CASRTLSGELFF
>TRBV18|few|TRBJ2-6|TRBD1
TGTGCCAGCTCACTTGCGACAGGGGGCGACTCTGGGGCCAACGTCCTGACTTTC
CASSLATGGDSGANVLTF
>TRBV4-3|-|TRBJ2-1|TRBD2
TGCGCCAGCAGCCAAATAACTAGCGGGCCTTCGGGTAATGAGCAGTTCTTC
CASSQITSGPSGNEQFF
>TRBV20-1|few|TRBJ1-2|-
TGCAGTGCTAGATTCCAAAGGGCTCACAGAGGCTACACCTTC
CSARFQRAHRGYTF
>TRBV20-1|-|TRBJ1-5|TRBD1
TGCAGTGCTGACAGGGGGTTCGGAAGCAATCAGCCCCAGCATTTT
CSADRGFGSNQPQHF
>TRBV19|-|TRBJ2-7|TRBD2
TGTGCCAGTTGTATGGAAGCGGGAGGGTCCTACGAGCAGTACTTC
CASCMEAGGSYEQYF
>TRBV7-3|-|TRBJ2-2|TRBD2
TGTGCCAGCAGCCGGGTTCCTAGCGGTATTACGACCGGGGAGCTGTTTTTT
CASSRVPSGITTGELFF
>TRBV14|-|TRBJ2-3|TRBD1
TGTGCCAGCAGCCAACAGGGACAGGGGACGGATACGCAGTATTTT
CASSQQGQGTDTQYF
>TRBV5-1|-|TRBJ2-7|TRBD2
TGCGCCAGCAGCTTCCTGACTAGCGGGGGCTACGAGCAGTACTTC
CASSFLTSGGYEQYF
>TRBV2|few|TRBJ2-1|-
TGTGCCAGCAGTGAAGGGCTGGATCGTAGGGGGGCCCGAGGGATTGAGCAGTTCTTC
CASSEGLDRRGARGIEQFF
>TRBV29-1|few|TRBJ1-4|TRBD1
TGCAGCGTTTTAGCCGGGACAGTCTATGAAAAACTGTTTTTT
CSVLAGTVYEKLFF
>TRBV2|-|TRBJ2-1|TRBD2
TGTGCCAGCAGTGAAACTAGCGGGAGAGGCGAGCAGTTCTTC
CASSETSGRGEQFF
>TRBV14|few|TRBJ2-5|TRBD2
TGTGCCAGCAGAAATAGCGGGACCCGACAAGAGACCCAGTACTTC
CASRNSGTRQETQYF
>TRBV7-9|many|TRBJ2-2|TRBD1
TGTGCCAGCAGCTTCCCATTCGACAGGGGAGGCACCGGGGAGCTGTTTTTT
CASSFPFDRGGTGELFF
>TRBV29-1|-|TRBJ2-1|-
TGCAGCGTTGTATTGGGGGCCGACTACAATGAGCAGTTCTTC
CSVVLGADYNEQFF